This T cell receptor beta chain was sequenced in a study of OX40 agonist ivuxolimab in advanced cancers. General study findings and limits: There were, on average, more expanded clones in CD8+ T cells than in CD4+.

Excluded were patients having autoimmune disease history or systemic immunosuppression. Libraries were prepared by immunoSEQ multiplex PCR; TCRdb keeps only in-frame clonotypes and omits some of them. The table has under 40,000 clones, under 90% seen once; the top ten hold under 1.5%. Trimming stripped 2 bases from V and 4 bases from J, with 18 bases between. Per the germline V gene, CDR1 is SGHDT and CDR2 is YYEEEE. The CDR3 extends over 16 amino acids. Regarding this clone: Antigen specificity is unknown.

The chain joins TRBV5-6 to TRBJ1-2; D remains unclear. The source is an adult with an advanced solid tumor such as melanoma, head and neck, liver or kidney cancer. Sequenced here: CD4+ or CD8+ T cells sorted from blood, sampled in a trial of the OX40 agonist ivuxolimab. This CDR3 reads CASSLLGWSDSYGYTF. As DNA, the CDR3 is TGTGCCAGCAGCTTATTGGGATGGAGTGACTCCTATGGCTACACCTTC.